Listed below are T cell receptor beta chains from one sample, sequenced in a study of blood T cell repertoires in COVID-19. Sequencing used immunoSEQ multiplex PCR; TCRdb keeps in-frame clones, though not all of them. This repertoire shows about 200,000 clones, roughly three quarters found once; its top ten account for almost 6%. Sample: peripheral blood. The origin of the receptors is a woman between 40 and 55 years old with COVID-19, enrolled during active disease. Both conserved end residues are part of each CDR3. A D gene is named only where the DNA matches it firmly.

J	V	D	CDR3
TRBJ1-5	TRBV6-5	TRBD1	CASSPTGGSNQPQHF
TRBJ1-1	TRBV7-9	.	CASTTGGNTEAFF
TRBJ1-1	TRBV15	TRBD1	CATSRTFGQGGEAFF
TRBJ1-2	TRBV2	.	CASSITVNYGYTF
TRBJ1-2	TRBV4-2	TRBD1	CASSQWDSNYGYTF
TRBJ2-5	TRBV2	TRBD2	CASSDSPTSRETQYF
TRBJ1-1	TRBV4-2	.	CASSQEITVQAEAFF
TRBJ2-3	TRBV15	.	CATSKIPGVSTDTQYF
TRBJ2-7	TRBV5-4	.	CASSPRGGRAYEQYF
TRBJ2-2	TRBV21-1	.	CASSSGLAGGLNTGELFF
TRBJ2-3	TRBV19	.	CASNPTRFSSDTQYF
TRBJ2-7	TRBV3-1/TRBV3-2	TRBD2	CASSQDTSGAYEQYF
TRBJ2-7	TRBV5-1	.	CASSLASGASYEQYF
TRBJ1-2	TRBV9	.	CASSVGSGGSMGGYTF
TRBJ2-2	TRBV4-1	.	CASSQLFGQGGTGELFF
TRBJ2-7	TRBV7-8	.	CASSLSGGWAEQYF
TRBJ1-1	TRBV6-6	.	CASSSIFGTEAFF
TRBJ2-7	TRBV2	.	CASSEGPSSYEQYF
TRBJ1-1	TRBV10-3	TRBD1	CAISQGAIGLNTEAFF
TRBJ2-3	TRBV3-1/TRBV3-2	TRBD2	CASSQGVFGGRAGDTQYF
TRBJ1-2	TRBV7-2	.	CASSLTDNYGYTF
TRBJ2-3	TRBV11-2	.	CASSPGNWGTDTQYF
TRBJ1-1	TRBV7-9	TRBD1	CASIPNPGQRLYTEAFF
TRBJ1-2	TRBV20-1	.	CSVGGSGSYTF
TRBJ2-1	TRBV6-2/TRBV6-3	.	CASSYSSSRNEQFF
TRBJ1-1	TRBV6-1	TRBD1	CASSEARGGGRTEAFF
TRBJ1-6	TRBV5-1	.	CASSSTRGEPGSPLHF
TRBJ2-2	TRBV7-9	.	CASSPRESNTGELFF
TRBJ2-7	TRBV5-1	.	CASSLEPGTPEQYF
TRBJ1-1	TRBV6-1	.	CASSEHLPTTNTEAFF
TRBJ2-3	TRBV12-5	TRBD2	CASGFRGVGAGDTDTQYF
TRBJ2-7	TRBV18	TRBD2	CASSPPRGGREQYF
TRBJ2-7	TRBV7-9	TRBD2	CASSLAQGLAGSGEQYF
TRBJ2-3	TRBV5-1	TRBD2	CASSLEGGRFTDTQYF
TRBJ1-1	TRBV6-1	.	CASSDRPTGTEAFF
TRBJ2-1	TRBV7-8	TRBD2	CACSATSVGQFF
TRBJ1-1	TRBV30	.	CAWSVAGDTEAFF
TRBJ2-5	TRBV5-1	TRBD2	CASSLGLAGYEQETQYF
TRBJ2-2	TRBV5-1	.	CASSLGSSDTGELFF
TRBJ2-1	TRBV5-4	TRBD2	CASSLGASGGIEQFF
TRBJ1-3	TRBV19	.	CASSIDRDSGNTIYF
TRBJ1-1	TRBV5-1	.	CASSLVGRVTEAFF
TRBJ1-4	TRBV30	.	CAWSGSSRSEKLFF
TRBJ1-2	TRBV5-6	TRBD1	CASSVQGVEGYTF
TRBJ2-7	TRBV28	.	CASRGGYSSSYEQYF
TRBJ2-3	TRBV6-2/TRBV6-3	.	CASSTGGRPDTQYF
TRBJ1-6	TRBV27	TRBD1	CASSLSPQGAGSPLHF
TRBJ2-3	TRBV9	TRBD2	CASSALAGGADTQYF
TRBJ2-5	TRBV5-1	TRBD1	CASTQLDRGPGTQYF
TRBJ1-2	TRBV14	.	CASSPGNYGYTF
TRBJ1-3	TRBV13	.	CASSLEAGSGNTIYF
TRBJ2-3	TRBV15	.	CATSRVRLDTQYF
TRBJ1-5	TRBV18	.	CASSLFGHNNQPQHF
TRBJ2-2	TRBV7-9	.	CASSLMTGELFF
TRBJ2-1	TRBV7-8	TRBD2	CASGGLALDYNEQFF
TRBJ2-2	TRBV18	.	CASSQLSLPTGELFF
TRBJ2-5	TRBV2	TRBD2	CASLREGAETQYF
TRBJ1-4	TRBV9	TRBD1	CASSADRGGQNIYSTNEKLFF
TRBJ1-4	TRBV19	.	CASSRGTNEKLFF